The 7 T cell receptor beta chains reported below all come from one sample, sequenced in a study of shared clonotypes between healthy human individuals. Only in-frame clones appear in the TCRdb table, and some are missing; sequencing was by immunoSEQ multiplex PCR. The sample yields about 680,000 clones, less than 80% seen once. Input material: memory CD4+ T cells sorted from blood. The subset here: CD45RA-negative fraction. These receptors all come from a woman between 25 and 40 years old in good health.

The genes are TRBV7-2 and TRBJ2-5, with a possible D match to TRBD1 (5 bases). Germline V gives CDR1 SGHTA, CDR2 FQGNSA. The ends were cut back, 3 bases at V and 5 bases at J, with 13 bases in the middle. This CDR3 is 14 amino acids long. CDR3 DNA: TGTGCCAGCAGCTTGGGAAGGGGCCGGGAGACCCAGTACTTC. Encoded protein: CASSLGRGRETQYF.

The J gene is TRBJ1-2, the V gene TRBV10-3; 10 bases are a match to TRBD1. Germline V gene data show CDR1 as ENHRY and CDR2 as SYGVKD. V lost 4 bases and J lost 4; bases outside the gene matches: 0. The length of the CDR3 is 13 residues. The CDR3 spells CAISGDRGYGYTF. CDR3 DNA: TGTGCCATCAGTGGGGACAGGGGCTATGGCTACACCTTC.

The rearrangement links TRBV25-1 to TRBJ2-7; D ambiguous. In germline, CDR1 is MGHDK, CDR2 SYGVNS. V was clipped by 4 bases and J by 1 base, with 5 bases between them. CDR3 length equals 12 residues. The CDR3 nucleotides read TGTGCCAGCAGTGGCCGTTCCTACGAGCAGTACTTC. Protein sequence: CASSGRSYEQYF.

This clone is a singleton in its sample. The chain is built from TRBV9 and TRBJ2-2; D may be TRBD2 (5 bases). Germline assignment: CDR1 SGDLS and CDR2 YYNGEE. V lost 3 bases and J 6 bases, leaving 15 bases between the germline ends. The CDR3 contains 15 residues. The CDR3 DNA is TGTGCCAGCAGCGCCCCGGGATCCCGTTCCGGGGAGCTGTTTTTT. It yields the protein CASSAPGSRSGELFF. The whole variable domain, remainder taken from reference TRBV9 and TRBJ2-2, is DSGVTQTPKHLITATGQRVTLRCSPRSGDLSVYWYQQSLDQGLQFLIQYYNGEERAKGNILERFSAQQFPDLHSELNLSSLELGDSALYFCASSAPGSRSGELFFGEGSRLTVL.

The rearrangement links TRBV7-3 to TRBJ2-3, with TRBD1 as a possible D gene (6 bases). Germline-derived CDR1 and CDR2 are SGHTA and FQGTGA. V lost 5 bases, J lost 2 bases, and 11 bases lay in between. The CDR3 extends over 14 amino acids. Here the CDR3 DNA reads TGTGCCAGCAGCCCGGGACAACACACAGATACGCAGTATTTT. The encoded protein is CASSPGQHTDTQYF.

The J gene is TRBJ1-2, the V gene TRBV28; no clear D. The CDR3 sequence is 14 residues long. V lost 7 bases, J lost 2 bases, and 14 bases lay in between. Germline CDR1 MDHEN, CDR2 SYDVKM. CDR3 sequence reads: CASKRADRNYGYTF. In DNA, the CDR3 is TGTGCCAGCAAAAGGGCAGACCGAAACTATGGCTACACCTTC.

The CDR3 here is CAISESGQKAQYEQYF. CDR3 coding DNA: TGTGCCATCAGTGAGTCGGGACAGAAAGCTCAGTACGAGCAGTACTTC. The chain combines TRBV10-3 with TRBJ2-5, with 7 bases aligning to TRBD1. The closer fit of TRBJ2-7 to the DNA end suggests the J call may be wrong. CDR1 is ENHRY and CDR2 is SYGVKD in the germline V gene. This CDR3 has 16 residues.